This T cell receptor beta chain was observed in a study of cytomegalovirus exposure and HLA in healthy donors. Study observations and caveats: Later analysis suggested most CMV-associated TCR beta chains were HLA-restricted. A later analysis linked a missense DCLRE1C variant to TCR beta V- and J-gene trimming.

The PCR contained 60 Vbeta and 13 Jbeta primers. Original processing methods: Among the unique TCR beta chains that a later analysis counted, about 84 million in all, 10 million to 14 million were shared. Sequencing used immunoSEQ multiplex PCR; TCRdb keeps in-frame clones, though not all of them. V, J and clone size are taken as reported in that table, and D and trimming were inferred from the DNA itself. Here the sample spans hundreds of thousands of clones, roughly 90% being singletons. Donors likely had unrecorded immune exposures despite being nominally healthy when sampled. V lost 11 bases, J lost 1 base, and 7 bases stayed unmatched. The CDR3 has 14 residues. Germline CDR1 and CDR2: SEHNR and FQNEAQ (reference sequence). There are a few counts of this clone. What it binds is unknown.

This sequence was found in a woman between 18 and 29 years old in good health and CMV-seronegative. The sequencing sample was made of PBMCs. The rearrangement uses TRBV7-9 and TRBJ2-3, with 9 bases aligning to TRBD1. The CDR3 region is CAGGWDRGTDTQYF. The DNA of the CDR3 is TGTGCCGGGGGATGGGACAGGGGCACAGATACGCAGTATTTT.